This section outlines one TCR beta chain sequence together with its context. Its target is not known. V was clipped by 3 bases and J by 4 bases, with 18 bases between them. CDR3 length: 17 amino acids. The V gene's germline CDR1 is SNHLY and CDR2 FYNNEI. This entry belongs to a study of cytomegalovirus exposure and HLA in healthy donors. Findings of the study overall: The authors excluded some V segments, including TRBV6-2 and TRBV6-3, as indistinguishable.

Use of 60 Vbeta and 13 Jbeta primers characterized the PCR. Data came from immunoSEQ multiplex PCR; TCRdb stores just in-frame clones and leaves some out. The repertoire holds fewer than 250,000 clones, around 75% seen once, with approximately 2.8% in the top ten. This chain connects TRBV2 to TRBJ1-4; D possibly corresponds to TRBD1 (5 bases). This receptor was obtained from a young woman in good health and CMV-seropositive. The material sequenced was PBMCs. CDR3 protein: CASSDSTGKELNEKLFF. The CDR3 DNA follows: TGTGCCAGCAGTGATAGTACAGGAAAAGAACTTAATGAAAAACTGTTTTTT. Complete variable domain (other parts from reference TRBV2 and TRBJ1-4): EPEVTQTPSHQVTQMGQEVILRCVPISNHLYFYWYRQILGQKVEFLVSFYNNEISEKSEIFDDQFSVERPDGSNFTLKIRSTKLEDSAMYFCASSDSTGKELNEKLFFGSGTQLSVL.